The present entry profiles one T cell receptor beta chain with its context. The target antigen is unknown. From its re-call of the 5' RACE reads, TCRdb lists each CDR3 protein once, without DNA. Its table records 500,000 to 700,000 distinct CDR3 sequences. The data originate from a study of T cells expressing NK-cell markers. Study-wide context: Sorted CD3+CD56-NKG2C+, CD3+CD56+NKG2C- and CD3+CD56+NKG2C+ T cells were the source of the TCR beta repertoires.

The CDR3 is made up of 16 amino acids. CDR1 and CDR2 (germline): DFQATT, SNEGSKA (reference sequence). Study-level points and caveats: In more than 5 donors, dominant CD3+CD56+NKG2C+ clones formed 1.0-7.0% of CD8+ cells. The study found these clonotypes also leading the CD3+CD56-NKG2C+ fraction in four donors.

The chain employs TRBV20-1 and TRBJ1-5; the TCRdb D gene call, TRBD1, has no DNA to confirm it. This receptor was obtained from a man aged 18 to 29 in good health. The sample taken for sequencing was blood T cells: a sorted CD56 or NKG2C T cell subset, CD4+ or CD8+ T cells, or bulk PBMC T cells (not recorded which). The CDR3 is CSARSSNREIDQPQHF.